These 5 T cell receptor beta chains came from one sample sequenced in a study of blood T cell repertoires in COVID-19 (dated by TCRdb to 2019 to 2021). Libraries came from the immunoSEQ multiplex PCR assay. Held by TCRdb, this immuneACCESS table contains in-frame sequences only and omits some clones. Under half of the omission traces to an unresolved V gene where checked; the cause of the rest is unknown. The table for this sample lists about 89,000 clones; approximately 75% of them were counted only once. 14% of the sample is taken by the ten largest. Material: peripheral blood. Every receptor here comes from a woman aged 80 or over with acute or convalescent COVID-19.

The V call is TRBV27, the J call TRBJ2-3; TRBD1 matches 7 bases. The trim removed 6 bases at V and 1 base at J, leaving 10 bases unmatched. The CDR3 extends over 16 amino acids. Germline-derived CDR1 and CDR2 are MNHEY and SMNVEV (reference sequence). DNA for the CDR3: TGTGCCAGCAGCCGCCGACAGGGAAGGGGCACAGATACGCAGTATTTT. This translates into CASSRRQGRGTDTQYF.

This clone was observed a few times. The chain is built from TRBV10-2 and TRBJ2-6; TRBD1 might be the D (5 bases). The CDR3 sequence is 15 residues long. The germline CDR1 and CDR2 sequences are WSHSY and SAAADI. Trimming cost V 4 bases and J 2 bases, with 9 bases left between them. Here the CDR3 DNA reads TGCGCCAGCAGTGCCGCGACAGCTGGGGCCAACGTCCTGACTTTC. Its protein product is CASSAATAGANVLTF.

The V and J genes are TRBV5-1 and TRBJ1-2, with a weak D call TRBD1 (5 bases). Germline V lookup: CDR1 SGHRS, CDR2 YFSETQ. Deletions cut 1 base from V and 3 bases from J, with 7 bases between. The CDR3 length is 13 residues. The CDR3 nucleotides read TGCGCCAGCAGCTTGCAGGGTGACTATGGCTACACCTTC. Translating gives CASSLQGDYGYTF.

The V and J genes are TRBV6-5 and TRBJ2-7, with TRBD1 matching over 9 bases. Germline V gives CDR1 MNHEY, CDR2 SVGAGI. The CDR3 spans 15 residues. The V and J ends lost 5 bases and 5 bases, in that order; junction bases with no gene match: 10. The CDR3 here is CASSPKSGQGHEQYF. The CDR3, as DNA: TGTGCCAGCAGTCCGAAATCGGGACAGGGTCACGAGCAGTACTTC.

V usage is TRBV5-1 and J usage is TRBJ1-6; 8 positions match TRBD1. Per germline, CDR1 SGHRS and CDR2 YFSETQ. The CDR3 consists of 16 residues. J lost 7 bases, V lost 4 bases, and 10 bases had no gene match. In DNA, the CDR3 is TGCGCCAGCAGCCGGCAGGGGGCGGATTTCAATTCACCCCTCCACTTT. This encodes CASSRQGADFNSPLHF. Using reference TRBV5-1 and TRBJ1-6 for the parts outside the CDR3, the full variable domain is KAGVTQTPRYLIKTRGQQVTLSCSPISGHRSVSWYQQTPGQGLQFLFEYFSETQRNKGNFPGRFSGRQFSNSRSEMNVSTLELGDSALYLCASSRQGADFNSPLHFGNGTRLTVT.